These 30 T cell receptor beta chains were sequenced from one sample in a study of cytomegalovirus exposure and HLA in healthy donors. This PCR relied on a set of 60 Vbeta primers and 13 Jbeta primers. The protocol was immunoSEQ multiplex PCR, while the TCRdb copy is restricted to in-frame clones and leaves out a portion. The table includes tens of thousands of clones, almost 85% detected once. The sequencing sample was made of PBMCs. The receptors were gathered from a man aged 50-60 years in good health and CMV-seronegative.

The rearrangement links TRBV9 to TRBJ2-5, with 9 nucleotides matching TRBD1. The end of the DNA fits TRBJ2-7 better, so the J call may be wrong. Germline CDR1 SGDLS, CDR2 YYNGEE. The CDR3 runs to 14 residues. Here the CDR3 DNA reads TGTGCCAGCAGCGAACGGGACAGGGTCTACGAGCAGTACTTC. Its protein is CASSERDRVYEQYF.

This clone was seen a handful of times. The V and J genes are TRBV2 and TRBJ2-2; 8 bases are a match to TRBD1. J lost 6 bases, V lost 7 bases, and 7 bases had no gene match. The germline V gene has CDR1 SNHLY and CDR2 FYNNEI. This CDR3 is 14 amino acids long. CDR3 amino acids: CASNVKTGAGELFF. DNA of the CDR3: TGTGCCAGCAATGTAAAGACAGGGGCCGGGGAGCTGTTTTTT.

The rearrangement links TRBV19 to TRBJ2-5; 8 bases fit TRBD1. This CDR3 has 19 amino acids. CDR1 LNHDA and CDR2 SQIVND come from the germline V gene (reference sequence). V lost 4 bases, J lost 4 bases, and 20 bases stayed unmatched. The CDR3: CASSSLGQGFLRGIETQYF. The CDR3 DNA sequence: TGTGCCAGTAGTAGCCTAGGACAGGGCTTTCTCCGTGGGATAGAGACCCAGTACTTC.

This clone was observed a few times. The chain links TRBV19 to TRBJ2-4; the D is unclear. The CDR3 loop spans 14 amino acids. Germline CDR1 reads LNHDA; CDR2 reads SQIVND (reference sequence). The V end was cut by 4 bases, the J end by 1 base, with 8 bases between. The CDR3 loop is CASSKPAAKNIQYF. In DNA, the CDR3 is TGTGCCAGTAGTAAACCAGCGGCCAAAAACATTCAGTACTTC.

The gene calls are TRBV6-6 and TRBJ1-1; D is unresolved. V lost 2 bases to trimming and J lost 7 bases, with 11 bases between them. The germline V gene encodes CDR1 MNHNY and CDR2 SVGAGI (reference sequence). The CDR3 totals 13 residues. The CDR3 spells CASSYILPGEAFF. The CDR3 region has the DNA TGTGCCAGCAGTTACATCCTTCCGGGTGAAGCTTTCTTT.

This rearrangement joins TRBV2 to TRBJ2-7; no firm D call. Trimming took 6 bases from V and 3 from J, leaving 9 bases between them. Germline loops: CDR1 SNHLY, CDR2 FYNNEI. The CDR3 loop spans 12 amino acids. The DNA of the CDR3 is TGTGCCAGCAGGCCCTACTTCTACGAGCAGTACTTC. Amino acid sequence: CASRPYFYEQYF.

The rearrangement joins TRBV27 to TRBJ2-3; the match to TRBD2 covers 9 bases. Germline V gene data show CDR1 as MNHEY and CDR2 as SMNVEV (reference sequence). The V segment lost 4 bases and the J segment 0 bases; nucleotides outside the gene matches: 2. The CDR3 is 15 amino acids. CDR3 residues: CASSSAGGSTDTQYF. For the CDR3, the DNA is TGTGCCAGCAGTTCAGCGGGGGGTAGCACAGATACGCAGTATTTT.

The chain joins TRBV6-5 to TRBJ1-2, with D uncertain. Germline V gives CDR1 MNHEY, CDR2 SVGAGI. The CDR3 contains 11 residues. Trimming removed 5 bases at V and 7 bases at J, with 8 bases between. DNA for the CDR3: TGTGCCAGCAGTCGCGGTACTGGCTACACCTTC. Its translation is CASSRGTGYTF.

The chain carries TRBV5-6 and TRBJ1-3, with D maybe TRBD1 (5 bases). The ends were cut back, 3 bases at V and 2 bases at J, with 12 bases in the middle. CDR1 and CDR2 from the germline V gene are SGHDT and YYEEEE. The CDR3 is 15 residues long. The CDR3 DNA is TGTGCCAGCAGCTCAGGGACGGGAGCTGGAAACACCATATATTTT. Residues: CASSSGTGAGNTIYF.

The chain uses TRBV5-8 and TRBJ2-4; 12 bases match TRBD1. After removal of 5 bases from V and 5 bases from J, the junction contained 17 bases not matched to a gene. From germline, CDR1 is SGHTS and CDR2 YDEGEE. The CDR3 spans 19 residues. CDR3 sequence reads: CASRFTRDRGHKRENIQYF. CDR3 in DNA: TGTGCCAGCAGGTTTACCAGGGACAGGGGGCACAAAAGGGAAAACATTCAGTACTTC.

The chain is built from TRBV5-3 and TRBJ1-6, with D possibly being TRBD1 (5 bases). TRBV5-3 falls under the ORF class, with uncertain function. Trimming pared 5 bases from V and 2 bases from J, leaving 14 bases between. CDR3 length: 16 residues. CDR3 protein: CARRARGTAYNSPLHF. CDR3 sequence (DNA): TGTGCCAGAAGGGCTCGGGGGACGGCCTATAATTCACCCCTCCACTTT.

This chain links TRBV19 with TRBJ1-1; 7 positions agree with TRBD1. The junction had 12 bases not matched to a gene; V was cut back by 2 bases and J by 3 bases. Looked up from germline, CDR1 is LNHDA and CDR2 is SQIVND (reference sequence). The CDR3 spans 17 residues. This CDR3 reads CASSINRGRVDHTEAFF. The CDR3 DNA is TGTGCCAGTAGTATAAACAGGGGACGGGTCGACCACACTGAAGCTTTCTTT.

V usage is TRBV9 and J usage is TRBJ2-5, with D perhaps TRBD2 (5 bases). The V end was cut by 4 bases, the J end by 5 bases, with 18 bases between. The CDR3 runs to 15 residues. Per the germline V gene, CDR1 is SGDLS and CDR2 is YYNGEE. Here the CDR3 reads CASSTEGLASETQYF. CDR3 sequence (DNA): TGTGCCAGCAGCACCGAAGGACTGGCCTCGGAGACCCAGTACTTC. The full variable domain, with the rest looked up from reference TRBV9 and TRBJ2-5, is DSGVTQTPKHLITATGQRVTLRCSPRSGDLSVYWYQQSLDQGLQFLIQYYNGEERAKGNILERFSAQQFPDLHSELNLSSLELGDSALYFCASSTEGLASETQYFGPGTRLLVL.

The chain has TRBV5-1 and TRBJ1-3; D unclear. Germline CDR1 reads SGHRS; CDR2 reads YFSETQ. Between the trimmed V and J ends, which lost 1 base and 6 bases, there was a span of 11 bases. CDR3 size: 14 residues. The CDR3 DNA sequence: TGCGCCAGCAGCTTGTCACCGCTAGAAAACACCATATATTTT. It translates to CASSLSPLENTIYF.

The chain has TRBV25-1 and TRBJ2-7, with D maybe TRBD1 (6 bases). Germline values: CDR1 MGHDK, CDR2 SYGVNS. This CDR3 region has 14 residues. The V and J ends lost 3 bases and 2 bases respectively, with 11 bases between them. CDR3 region: CASSDPGTTYEQYF. The CDR3 coding sequence is TGTGCCAGCAGTGATCCCGGGACAACCTACGAGCAGTACTTC.

The chain uses TRBV21-1 and TRBJ2-7; the D call TRBD2 from the table was never checked on the DNA. TRBV21-1 is given as a pseudogene. CDR3 size: 16 residues. Written as DNA, the CDR3 is TGTGCCAGCAGCCCCTGTGGGGGGCGGGGGAGGGACGAGCAGTACTTC. Amino acid sequence: CASSPCGGRGRDEQYF.

The CDR3 region has the DNA TGTGCCAGCAGTTACTCTCTAGCGGGGGACTACAATGAGCAGTTCTTC. Translation gives CASSYSLAGDYNEQFF. V is TRBV6-5 and J is TRBJ2-1; 10 nucleotides match TRBD2. After removal of 0 bases from V and 3 bases from J, the junction contained 2 bases not matched to a gene. Germline V gives CDR1 MNHEY, CDR2 SVGAGI. The CDR3 is made up of 16 amino acids.

The chain couples TRBV15 to TRBJ2-7; tentatively, D is TRBD2 (6 bases). Trimming cost V 0 bases and J 3 bases, with 9 bases left between them. The CDR3 totals 14 residues. Germline V gene sequence: CDR1 LNHNV, CDR2 YYDKDF (reference sequence). CDR3 nucleotide sequence: TGTGCCACCAGCAGAGATGGGGGGATCTACGAGCAGTACTTC. Protein: CATSRDGGIYEQYF. The full variable domain, completed using reference TRBV15 and TRBJ2-7, is DAMVIQNPRYQVTQFGKPVTLSCSQTLNHNVMYWYQQKSSQAPKLLFHYYDKDFNNEADTPDNFQSRRPNTSFCFLDIRSPGLGDTAMYLCATSRDGGIYEQYFGPGTRLTVT.

The rearrangement joins TRBV30 to TRBJ2-5; 9 nucleotides agree with TRBD2. Germline-derived CDR1 and CDR2 are GTSNPN and SVGIG (reference sequence). Trimming removed 5 bases from V and 4 bases from J; junction bases left unmatched: 20. This CDR3 is built from 18 residues. The CDR3 sequence is CAWGRRGVGRGGRETQYF. The CDR3 DNA sequence: TGTGCCTGGGGGAGGAGGGGTGTAGGGCGGGGGGGCCGAGAGACCCAGTACTTC.

The CDR3 protein is CASRGGNIQYF. The CDR3 nucleotides are TGCGCCAGCAGGGGGGGTAACATTCAGTACTTC. The genes are TRBV5-1 and TRBJ2-4, with D maybe TRBD2 (6 bases). Deletions cut 5 bases from V and 7 bases from J, with 7 bases between. CDR1 is SGHRS, CDR2 YFSETQ, per germline. The CDR3 length is 11 residues.

The J gene is TRBJ2-5, the V gene TRBV18, with 10 bases aligning to TRBD2. V was pared by 3 bases and J by 1 base, with 5 bases of the junction left unmatched. The CDR3 extends over 16 amino acids. CDR1 is KGHSH and CDR2 is LQKENI in the germline V gene. The CDR3 bases are TGTGCCAGCTCACCGGGGGCTAGCGGGGGCCAAGAGACCCAGTACTTC. It codes for CASSPGASGGQETQYF.

In DNA form, the CDR3 reads TGTGCCAGCAGCCGTAGACAGCAAGAGACCCAGTACTTC. It specifies CASSRRQQETQYF. This chain connects TRBV6-5 to TRBJ2-5, with D possibly being TRBD1 (5 bases). Germline-derived CDR1 and CDR2 are MNHEY and SVGAGI. The length of the CDR3 is 13 residues. V lost 6 bases to trimming and J lost 2 bases, with 10 bases between them.

The rearrangement links TRBV11-2 to TRBJ2-7; weak D call: TRBD2 (6 bases). Germline-derived CDR1 and CDR2 are SGHAT and FQNNGV. The CDR3 covers 14 residues. Trimming left V 5 bases short and J 3 bases short, with 14 bases between. CDR3 nucleotide sequence: TGTGCCAGCAGCGGGAGGACGACCGACTACGAGCAGTACTTC. This encodes CASSGRTTDYEQYF.

This chain links TRBV30 with TRBJ1-2; TRBD1 is a possible D gene (6 bases). CDR3 length: 13 amino acids. Germline V gene data show CDR1 as GTSNPN and CDR2 as SVGIG (reference sequence). The germline V and J ends were trimmed by 2 bases and 4 bases, with 11 bases remaining between them. The CDR3 loop is CAWSTPGAYGYTF. In nucleotides, the CDR3 is TGTGCCTGGAGTACTCCAGGGGCCTATGGCTACACCTTC. The variable domain in full, with the rest retrieved from reference TRBV30 and TRBJ1-2, is SQTIHQWPATLVQPVGSPLSLECTVEGTSNPNLYWYRQAAGRGLQLLFYSVGIGQISSEVPQNLSASRPQDRQFILSSKKLLLSDSGFYLCAWSTPGAYGYTFGSGTRLTVV.

The J gene is TRBJ1-1, the V gene TRBV5-6; a weak D match, TRBD1 (5 bases). CDR1 and CDR2 from the germline V gene are SGHDT and YYEEEE. The CDR3 runs to 16 residues. The V and J ends lost 2 bases and 4 bases respectively, with 18 bases between them. The CDR3 reads CASSFAAWGDGTEAFF. The CDR3 DNA reads as TGTGCCAGCAGCTTTGCCGCTTGGGGGGATGGCACTGAAGCTTTCTTT.

CDR3 DNA: TGTGCCAGCAGCGATAGGGGGCGGGAGCAGTTCTTC. Its protein product is CASSDRGREQFF. The chain is built from TRBV25-1 and TRBJ2-1; 7 bases agree with TRBD1. After removal of 6 bases from V and 10 bases from J, the junction contained 6 bases not matched to a gene. Per the germline V gene, CDR1 is MGHDK and CDR2 is SYGVNS. The length of the CDR3 is 12 residues.

The chain has TRBV18 and TRBJ2-5; no reliable D call. Germline assignment: CDR1 KGHSH and CDR2 LQKENI. This CDR3 comprises 13 residues. Trimming removed 3 bases at V and 9 bases at J, with 14 bases between. CDR3 region: CASSPGQVIAQYF. The CDR3 DNA follows: TGTGCCAGCTCACCTGGCCAGGTCATCGCCCAGTACTTC.

This chain joins TRBV9 and TRBJ2-5; 10 bases align to TRBD2. Germline V CDR1 and CDR2: SGDLS, YYNGEE. V gave up 4 bases and J gave up 5 bases; unmatched junction bases: 5. The CDR3 extends over 14 amino acids. In nucleotides, the CDR3 is TGTGCCAGCAGCATCACTAGCGGGGTGGAGACCCAGTACTTC. This translates into CASSITSGVETQYF. The full variable domain, its missing parts supplied by reference TRBV9 and TRBJ2-5, is DSGVTQTPKHLITATGQRVTLRCSPRSGDLSVYWYQQSLDQGLQFLIQYYNGEERAKGNILERFSAQQFPDLHSELNLSSLELGDSALYFCASSITSGVETQYFGPGTRLLVL.

The table lists this clone with a few counts. V and J are TRBV10-3 and TRBJ2-7, with TRBD1 matching 8 bases. V lost 11 bases and J lost 1; bases outside the gene matches: 10. Germline values: CDR1 ENHRY, CDR2 SYGVKD. This CDR3 has 14 residues. Here the CDR3 reads CAAFDRGRSYEQYF. CDR3 coding DNA: TGTGCCGCCTTCGACAGGGGACGATCCTACGAGCAGTACTTC.

The rearrangement joins TRBV5-1 to TRBJ1-6, with a possible D match to TRBD1 (6 bases). CDR3 length: 13 amino acids. V lost 2 bases to trimming and J lost 7 bases, with 7 bases between them. Germline assignment: CDR1 SGHRS and CDR2 YFSETQ. CDR3 protein: CASSFDRNSPLHF. The CDR3 DNA follows: TGCGCCAGCAGCTTCGACAGGAATTCACCCCTCCACTTT.